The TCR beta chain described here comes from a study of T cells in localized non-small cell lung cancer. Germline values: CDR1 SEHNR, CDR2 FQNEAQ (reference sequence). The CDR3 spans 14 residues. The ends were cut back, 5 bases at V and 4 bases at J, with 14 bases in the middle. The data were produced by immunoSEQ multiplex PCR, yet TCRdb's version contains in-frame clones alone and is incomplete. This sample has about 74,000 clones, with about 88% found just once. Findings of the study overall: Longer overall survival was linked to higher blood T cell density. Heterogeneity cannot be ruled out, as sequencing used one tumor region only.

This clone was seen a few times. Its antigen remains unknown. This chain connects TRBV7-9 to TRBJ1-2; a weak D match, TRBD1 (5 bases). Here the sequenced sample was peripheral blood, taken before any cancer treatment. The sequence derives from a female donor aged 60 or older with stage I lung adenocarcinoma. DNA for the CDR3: TGTGCCAGCAGCCCCAGTGGACACATCTATGGCTACACCTTC. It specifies CASSPSGHIYGYTF.